This record looks at one TCR beta chain sequence and its context. Its ends do not fully match the called genes, so a read error is possible. The data originate from a study of blood T cell repertoires in COVID-19. TCRdb keeps only in-frame clones here, not all; method: immunoSEQ multiplex PCR. Of about 150,000 clones in the sample, around 87% were seen once. This CDR3 is 15 amino acids long. CDR1 and CDR2 from the germline V gene are MNHEY and SMNVEV (reference sequence). The chain recombines TRBV27 with TRBJ2-1, with TRBD2 matching over 8 bases. The sequence was collected from an elderly man with acute or convalescent COVID-19. The sequenced sample consisted of peripheral blood. The CDR3 spells CPTAGGLGGVDEQFF. In nucleotides, the CDR3 is TGCCCCACCGCGGGGGGACTAGGGGGGGTCGATGAGCAGTTCTTC.